The subject of this entry is one T cell receptor beta chain. Antigen specificity is unknown. This sample stems from a study of OX40 agonist ivuxolimab in advanced cancers. Germline CDR1 is LNHDA and CDR2 is SQIVND (reference sequence). The CDR3 extends over 15 amino acids. The J segment lost 1 base and the V segment lost 4 bases, leaving 6 bases of the junction unmatched. The data were produced by immunoSEQ multiplex PCR, yet TCRdb's version contains in-frame clones alone and is incomplete. The table shows roughly 73,000 clones, with around 80% occurring only once. General study findings and limits: Circulating CD4+ and CD8+ T cells showed clonal expansion by week 6 at 0.1 to 3.0 mg/kg. Among the lowest peripheral clonal expansion occurred in 0.1-3.0 mg/kg partial responders.

Patients with a history of autoimmune disease or on systemic immunosuppression were excluded. The chain couples TRBV19 to TRBJ2-5, with 7 bases lining up with TRBD2. This clonotype was sampled from an adult with an advanced solid tumor such as melanoma, head and neck, liver or kidney cancer. The specimen was CD4+ or CD8+ T cells sorted from blood, collected in a trial of the OX40 agonist ivuxolimab. This chain's CDR3 is CASSTAASGQETQYF. CDR3 in DNA: TGTGCCAGTAGTACGGCGGCTAGCGGCCAAGAGACCCAGTACTTC.